The rows below give T cell receptor beta chains drawn from one sample of a study of long-term antiretroviral therapy in people with HIV. Assay: immunoSEQ multiplex PCR; the TCRdb copy retains only in-frame clones and omits some. Of fewer than 30,000 clones in the sample, roughly three quarters were seen once. Material: unsorted PBMCs, obtained 2.1 years after starting antiretroviral therapy. The source is a young man with HIV. The CDR3 runs from the conserved cysteine through the conserved F or W. D genes are given only for firm matches. Clone size, where shown, is once, few, many, or a class for clones that have expanded.

NA	TRBJ2-1	TRBV30	TRBD2	CAWLSGLAHEQFF	TGTGCCTGGTTATCGGGACTAGCTCATGAGCAGTTCTTC
NA	TRBJ1-2	TRBV5-6	NA	CASSPQGSYGYTF	TGTGCCAGCAGCCCTCAGGGATCCTATGGCTACACCTTC
NA	TRBJ2-5	TRBV11-3	NA	CASSQGPQETQYF	TGTGCCAGCAGCCAAGGACCCCAAGAGACCCAGTACTTC
NA	TRBJ1-3	TRBV2	NA	CASSAETGLSGNTIYF	TGTGCCAGCAGTGCGGAGACAGGTTTATCTGGAAACACCATATATTTT
medium-sized	TRBJ1-2	TRBV7-2	TRBD1	CASSLVGTARGYTF	TGTGCCAGCAGCTTAGTGGGGACAGCGCGGGGCTACACCTTC
once	TRBJ2-7	TRBV7-2	TRBD2	CASSWTSSSYEQYF	TGTGCCAGCAGCTGGACTAGTAGCTCCTACGAGCAGTACTTC
NA	TRBJ2-7	TRBV11-3	NA	CASSLGAGPPYEQYF	TGTGCCAGCAGCTTAGGGGCGGGTCCTCCCTACGAGCAGTACTTC
NA	TRBJ2-1	TRBV10-3	NA	CVAHGTPAGGYNEQFF	TGTGTTGCTCATGGTACGCCCGCTGGGGGTTACAATGAGCAGTTCTTC
few	TRBJ2-2	TRBV4-1	NA	CASSQGMTNTGELFF	TGCGCCAGCAGCCAAGGCATGACGAACACCGGGGAGCTGTTTTTT
NA	TRBJ1-1	TRBV9	NA	CASSVDIGSAEAFF	TGTGCCAGCAGCGTCGATATAGGTTCCGCTGAAGCTTTCTTT
NA	TRBJ2-7	TRBV28	NA	CASSFGGTVDEQYF	TGTGCCAGCAGTTTCGGGGGGACAGTTGACGAGCAGTACTTC
NA	TRBJ2-5	TRBV5-1	NA	CASSLATPSETQYF	TGCGCCAGCAGTCTCGCGACGCCCTCGGAGACCCAGTACTTC
NA	TRBJ2-7	TRBV7-2	TRBD1	CASSLVGTGGSEQYF	TGTGCCAGCAGCTTAGTGGGGACAGGGGGATCCGAGCAGTACTTC
NA	TRBJ1-1	TRBV10-3	NA	CASRGVTENTEAFF	TGTGCCTCTAGAGGCGTGACAGAGAACACTGAAGCTTTCTTT
NA	TRBJ2-3	TRBV9	NA	CASSVDVRGIADTQYF	TGTGCCAGCAGCGTAGATGTTAGGGGGATTGCAGATACGCAGTATTTT
NA	TRBJ1-2	TRBV20-1	NA	CSAAYGGGYTF	TGCAGTGCTGCGTATGGAGGTGGCTACACCTTC
NA	TRBJ1-4	TRBV9	NA	CASSRGANEKLFF	TGTGCCAGCTCCAGGGGCGCAAATGAAAAACTGTTTTTT
NA	TRBJ2-7	TRBV18	NA	CASSPLVGDSYEQYF	TGTGCCAGCTCCCCCCTGGTTGGGGACTCCTACGAGCAGTACTTC
NA	TRBJ2-3	TRBV27	NA	CASSSGANWDTQYF	TGTGCCAGCAGTAGCGGAGCCAACTGGGATACGCAGTATTTT
NA	TRBJ1-1	TRBV10-3	NA	CAISGGGGTEAFF	TGTGCCATCAGTGGGGGAGGGGGCACTGAAGCTTTCTTT
NA	TRBJ2-6	TRBV5-1	NA	CASGTQGGGANVLTF	TGCGCCAGCGGGACACAGGGCGGCGGGGCCAACGTCCTGACTTTC
NA	TRBJ2-1	TRBV5-1	TRBD2	CASSLRLAGGPYNEQFF	TGCGCCAGCAGCTTGAGACTAGCGGGGGGCCCCTACAATGAGCAGTTCTTC
NA	TRBJ2-7	TRBV19	TRBD1	CASSTRTGPAGEQYF	TGTGCCAGTAGTACCCGGACAGGGCCGGCGGGAGAGCAGTACTTC
NA	TRBJ1-6	TRBV5-1	TRBD1	CASKLQGSSPLHF	TGCGCCAGCAAGTTACAGGGGTCTTCACCCCTCCACTTT
NA	TRBJ1-5	TRBV10-3	NA	CAISEPLRPQHF	TGTGCCATCAGTGAGCCCTTGAGGCCCCAGCATTTT
NA	TRBJ2-7	TRBV25-1	NA	CASTQNYEQYF	TGTGCCAGCACCCAGAACTACGAGCAGTACTTC
NA	TRBJ2-2	TRBV6-5	TRBD2	CASSPSGRATGELFF	TGTGCCAGCAGCCCCAGCGGGAGGGCCACCGGGGAGCTGTTTTTT
NA	TRBJ1-2	TRBV10-2	NA	CASSEGRRGSGYGYTF	TGCGCCAGCAGTGAGGGCCGGAGGGGCAGCGGCTATGGCTACACCTTC
NA	TRBJ1-2	TRBV7-2	TRBD1	CASSLAQGGDGYTF	TGTGCCAGCAGCTTAGCGCAGGGGGGAGATGGCTACACCTTC
NA	TRBJ2-6	TRBV28	NA	CASSPPGRGLSGANVLTF	TGTGCCAGCAGTCCCCCGGGGAGGGGGCTCTCTGGGGCCAACGTCCTGACTTTC
NA	TRBJ1-3	TRBV30	NA	CAWVQGGSGNTIYF	TGTGCCTGGGTACAGGGCGGATCTGGAAACACCATATATTTT
NA	TRBJ2-1	TRBV6-5	NA	CASRGIEFNEQFF	TGTGCCAGCAGAGGTATTGAGTTCAATGAGCAGTTCTTC
NA	TRBJ2-3	TRBV6-1	NA	CASSEVRAQDTQYF	TGTGCCAGCAGTGAAGTAAGGGCTCAAGATACGCAGTATTTT
NA	TRBJ2-3	TRBV25-1	TRBD2	CASSKLAATTDTQYF	TGTGCCAGCAGCAAACTAGCGGCAACCACAGATACGCAGTATTTT
NA	TRBJ1-4	TRBV28	NA	CASSLLKRQRNEKLFF	TGTGCCAGCAGTCTCCTTAAGAGACAGAGGAATGAAAAACTGTTTTTT
few	TRBJ1-1	TRBV14	NA	CASSPTPYLTEAFF	TGTGCCAGCAGCCCGACACCCTACCTAACTGAAGCTTTCTTT
NA	TRBJ1-2	TRBV6-4	NA	CASSEIWQKEIYGYTF	TGTGCCAGCAGTGAGATTTGGCAGAAGGAGATCTATGGCTACACCTTC
NA	TRBJ1-5	TRBV5-6	TRBD1	CASSLEGARDQPQHF	TGTGCCAGCAGCTTGGAGGGGGCGAGAGATCAGCCCCAGCATTTT
NA	TRBJ2-2	TRBV19	TRBD1	CASTPPDRAGTGELFF	TGTGCCAGTACCCCGCCCGACAGGGCAGGCACCGGGGAGCTGTTTTTT
NA	TRBJ2-3	TRBV5-4	NA	CASSLVGRSDTQYF	TGTGCCAGCAGCTTGGTGGGGCGGTCAGATACGCAGTATTTT
NA	TRBJ2-1	TRBV6-1	TRBD2	CASNGQGTSGSGWFF	TGTGCCAGCAACGGACAGGGGACTAGCGGGAGTGGGTGGTTCTTC
medium-sized	TRBJ2-7	TRBV27	NA	CASSLFGGHYEQYF	TGTGCCAGCAGTTTATTCGGGGGGCACTACGAGCAGTACTTC
NA	TRBJ2-2	TRBV5-6	NA	CASAGAGELFF	TGTGCCAGCGCAGGGGCCGGGGAGCTGTTTTTT
NA	TRBJ2-2	TRBV7-2	TRBD2	CASSSGGRVTGELFF	TGTGCCAGCAGCTCGGGGGGGCGAGTCACCGGGGAGCTGTTTTTT
NA	TRBJ2-3	TRBV4-2	TRBD2	CASSQVAGGFLTDTQYF	TGTGCCAGCAGCCAAGTAGCGGGGGGGTTCCTCACAGATACGCAGTATTTT
NA	TRBJ1-2	TRBV7-9	TRBD1	CASSLTGGASYTF	TGTGCCAGCAGCTTAACAGGGGGCGCAAGCTACACCTTC
few	TRBJ1-1	TRBV6-6	NA	CASSYRAENTEAFF	TGTGCCAGCAGTTACCGAGCCGAGAACACTGAAGCTTTCTTT
once	TRBJ1-4	TRBV5-5	NA	CASSFSSANEKLFF	TGTGCCAGCAGCTTTTCGTCCGCTAATGAAAAACTGTTTTTT
NA	TRBJ1-5	TRBV28	NA	CASSSGGVRNQPQHF	TGTGCCAGCAGTTCCGGAGGGGTCCGAAATCAGCCCCAGCATTTT
NA	TRBJ2-1	TRBV7-6	TRBD2	CASSPGGREQFF	TGTGCCAGCAGCCCGGGAGGGCGGGAGCAGTTCTTC
NA	TRBJ1-6	TRBV2	NA	CASSEEQGNSPLHF	TGTGCCAGCAGTGAAGAACAGGGTAATTCACCCCTCCACTTT
NA	TRBJ2-7	TRBV12-5	NA	CASPPGTSSYEQYF	TGTGCTAGTCCACCCGGGACATCCTCCTACGAGCAGTACTTC
once	TRBJ2-3	TRBV5-1	NA	CASSLGGVDTQYF	TGCGCCAGCAGCTTGGGGGGGGTAGATACGCAGTATTTT
NA	TRBJ2-1	TRBV9	TRBD2	CASSVGLGLAVYNEQFF	TGTGCCAGCAGCGTAGGGTTGGGACTAGCGGTCTACAATGAGCAGTTCTTC
NA	TRBJ2-5	TRBV11-2	NA	CASSPIWGSPVGETQYF	TGTGCCAGCAGCCCAATTTGGGGGTCCCCGGTGGGAGAGACCCAGTACTTC